A single sample is the source of the 21 T cell receptor beta chains below, sequenced in a study of early T cells in non-severe SARS-CoV-2 infection. TCRdb passed the 5' RACE reads through MiXCR, listing each CDR3 protein once. The table lists more than 85,000 distinct CDR3 sequences, approximately 12% of them singletons. The sample here was whole blood, taken at baseline. The receptors shown here come from an adult who was a healthcare worker with PCR-confirmed SARS-CoV-2 infection or an uninfected control (not recorded which).

This clonotype occurred a few times. The chain links TRBV5-4 to TRBJ2-7, with D perhaps TRBD1 or TRBD2 (5 bases each). The length of the CDR3 is 19 residues. Germline values: CDR1 SGHNT, CDR2 YYREEE (reference sequence). The V gene lost 0 bases and the J gene lost 0 bases, with 22 bases spanning the gap. The CDR3 DNA is TGTGCCAGCAGCTTGGCCGCACCCGGGGCCACGGCTAGCTCCTACGAGCAGTACTTC. This sequence encodes CASSLAAPGATASSYEQYF.

This clonotype was counted between two and nine times. The chain is built from TRBV29-1 and TRBJ1-2, with a possible D match to TRBD1 (6 bases). From germline, CDR1 is SQVTM and CDR2 ANQGSEA. CDR3 length: 13 amino acids. Between the trimmed V and J ends, which lost 4 bases and 0 bases, there was a span of 9 bases. CDR3 sequence: CSVATGPNYGYTF. Written as DNA, the CDR3 is TGCAGCGTTGCAACAGGGCCTAACTATGGCTACACCTTC.

The gene calls are TRBV30 and TRBJ2-2, with TRBD1 as a possible D gene (6 bases). The CDR3 consists of 15 residues. CDR1 GTSNPN and CDR2 SVGIG come from the germline V gene (reference sequence). V shed 0 bases and J shed 3 bases, with 11 bases lying between them. For the CDR3, the DNA is TGTGCCTGGAGTGTAAAACAGGGCTACACCGGGGAGCTGTTTTTT. Amino acid sequence: CAWSVKQGYTGELFF.

The rearrangement joins TRBV6-4 to TRBJ1-2, with D possibly being TRBD1 (6 bases). Per germline, CDR1 MRHNA and CDR2 SNTAGT. V lost 0 bases, J lost 5 bases, and 16 bases lay in between. The CDR3 covers 16 residues. In DNA, the CDR3 is TGTGCCAGCAGTGACTCGGCAGAGCAGGGGATATATGGCTACACCTTC. Encoded protein: CASSDSAEQGIYGYTF.

At least ten counts were recorded for this clonotype. The J gene is TRBJ1-1, the V gene TRBV14; no clear D. The CDR3 has 13 residues. With 5 bases removed from V and 5 bases from J, the gap between germline ends came to 12 bases. Germline V gives CDR1 SGHDN, CDR2 FVKESK. The CDR3: CASSGVLGTEAFF. The CDR3 bases are TGTGCCAGCAGCGGAGTTCTGGGGACTGAAGCTTTCTTT.

The chain combines TRBV5-1 with TRBJ1-2, with a tentative D call TRBD1 (5 bases). V lost 4 bases, J lost 3 bases, and 16 bases lay in between. CDR3 length: 15 amino acids. Germline assignment: CDR1 SGHRS and CDR2 YFSETQ. The CDR3 is CASSGGTLGDYGYTF. The CDR3 region has the DNA TGCGCCAGCAGCGGCGGGACTCTTGGCGACTATGGCTACACCTTC.

Comment on this clonotype: Its ends do not fully match the called genes, so a read error is possible. The chain has TRBV2 and TRBJ2-7, with a tentative D call TRBD1 (5 bases). Looked up from germline, CDR1 is SNHLY and CDR2 is FYNNEI. This CDR3 contains 12 residues. The chain's CDR3 is CASNEDRYEQYF. The CDR3 coding sequence is TGTGCCAGCAATGAAGACAGATACGAGCAGTACTTC. The whole variable domain, remainder taken from reference TRBV2 and TRBJ2-7, is EPEVTQTPSHQVTQMGQEVILRCVPISNHLYFYWYRQILGQKVEFLVSFYNNEISEKSEIFDDQFSVERPDGSNFTLKIRSTKLEDSAMYFCASNEDRYEQYFGPGTRLTVT.

This clonotype turned up a few times. The chain combines TRBV3-1 with TRBJ2-7; D remains ambiguous. Per germline, CDR1 LGHDT and CDR2 YNNKEL (reference sequence). This CDR3 has 12 amino acids. V lost 0 bases and J 3 bases, leaving 3 bases between the germline ends. CDR3 nucleotide sequence: TGTGCCAGCAGCCAAGACTTCTACGAGCAGTACTTC. Its protein is CASSQDFYEQYF.

This clonotype was picked up many times. CDR3 bases: TGTGCCAGCAGCCCTTTTTTGGGCATAACGGGAAACACCATATATTTT. Encoded protein: CASSPFLGITGNTIYF. This chain uses TRBV7-9 with TRBJ1-3; the D is unclear. CDR1 is SEHNR, CDR2 FQNEAQ, per germline (reference sequence). The CDR3 is made up of 16 amino acids. Trimming removed 5 bases from V and 4 bases from J, with 18 bases in between.

J is TRBJ2-3 and V is TRBV12-3 or TRBV12-4; D is possibly TRBD1 (6 bases). V lost 4 bases and J lost 14, with 10 bases in between. This CDR3 is built from 10 residues. CDR3 sequence reads: CASSYRVAYF. The CDR3 DNA reads as TGTGCCAGCAGTTACAGGGTAGCGTATTTT.

This chain joins TRBV24-1 and TRBJ2-1; the match to TRBD2 covers 7 bases. Per germline, CDR1 KGHDR and CDR2 SFDVKD. V lost 10 bases, J lost 3 bases, and 8 bases stayed unmatched. CDR3 size: 14 residues. The CDR3 DNA sequence: TGTGCCACTAGGGAGGGCGATAACTACAATGAGCAGTTCTTC. Translating gives CATREGDNYNEQFF.

This clonotype was recorded at least ten times. The V and J genes are TRBV7-9 and TRBJ2-3, with unresolved D. The CDR3 is made up of 12 amino acids. V lost 5 bases to trimming and J lost 9 bases, with 12 bases between them. Germline loops: CDR1 SEHNR, CDR2 FQNEAQ (reference sequence). The DNA of the CDR3 is TGTGCCAGCAGCGCGGATGCTTTAACGCAGTATTTT. Protein: CASSADALTQYF.

The CDR3 DNA follows: TGTGCCAGCAGCGTCAGGACAAGTACCGGGGAGCTGTTTTTT. This encodes CASSVRTSTGELFF. The chain recombines TRBV9 with TRBJ2-2; a possible D gene is TRBD1 (5 bases). The CDR3 extends over 14 amino acids. The germline V gene has CDR1 SGDLS and CDR2 YYNGEE. Trimming shortened V by 2 bases and J by 5 bases, and 10 bases separated the two germline ends.

The gene calls are TRBV29-1 and TRBJ1-4; possible D gene TRBD1, 6 bases. The germline V gene encodes CDR1 SQVTM and CDR2 ANQGSEA. The V gene lost 4 bases and the J gene lost 6 bases, with 18 bases spanning the gap. The CDR3 spans 15 residues. The CDR3 reads CSVARGHDGDEKLFF. The CDR3 nucleotides read TGCAGCGTTGCCAGGGGCCACGATGGTGATGAAAAACTGTTTTTT.

The chain uses TRBV5-1 and TRBJ2-7, with 10 bases that match TRBD2. In germline, CDR1 is SGHRS, CDR2 YFSETQ. V lost 6 bases, J lost 2 bases, and 8 bases stayed unmatched. CDR3 length: 15 residues. CDR3 nucleotides: TGCGCCAGCACCGAAAGGCTAGCGGGAGCCTACGAGCAGTACTTC. It yields the protein CASTERLAGAYEQYF.

In this sample, this clonotype turned up many times. V and J are TRBV9 and TRBJ2-3; D unresolved. With 2 bases removed from V and 4 bases from J, the gap between germline ends came to 8 bases. CDR1 and CDR2 from the germline V gene are SGDLS and YYNGEE. The CDR3 has 13 residues. The CDR3 loop is CASSVGRPDTQYF. CDR3 nucleotide sequence: TGTGCCAGCAGCGTCGGACGACCAGATACGCAGTATTTT.

The chain joins TRBV9 to TRBJ2-7; D remains unclear. Germline values: CDR1 SGDLS, CDR2 YYNGEE. The CDR3 runs to 14 residues. V dropped 0 bases and J dropped 2 bases, with 9 bases sitting between them. The CDR3 sequence: CASSVEIGPYEQYF. The CDR3 DNA is TGTGCCAGCAGCGTAGAGATCGGGCCCTACGAGCAGTACTTC.

This chain uses TRBV6-6 with TRBJ1-5; 11 bases map to TRBD1. CDR3 length: 16 residues. Germline V gives CDR1 MNHNY, CDR2 SVGAGI (reference sequence). V lost 2 bases, J lost 0 bases, and 0 bases stayed unmatched. The CDR3 sequence is CASSYGTGGSNQPQHF. The CDR3 DNA reads TGTGCCAGCAGTTACGGGACAGGGGGTAGCAATCAGCCCCAGCATTTT.

This sequence joins TRBV18 and TRBJ1-6; D perhaps matches TRBD1 (5 bases). CDR3 length: 16 amino acids. The V and J ends lost 2 bases and 7 bases respectively, with 15 bases between them. CDR1 and CDR2 from the germline V gene are KGHSH and LQKENI. DNA for the CDR3: TGTGCCAGCTCACCATTCGAACAGGCCAGGAATTCACCCCTCCACTTT. It translates to CASSPFEQARNSPLHF.

This chain uses TRBV7-2 with TRBJ2-1; no clear D. Between the trimmed V and J ends, which lost 3 bases and 10 bases, there was a span of 10 bases. The CDR3 loop spans 12 amino acids. Germline loops: CDR1 SGHTA, CDR2 FQGNSA. CDR3 bases: TGTGCCAGCAGCTTCTCGAGGAAGGAGCAGTTCTTC. As protein: CASSFSRKEQFF.

This clonotype was counted only a few times. This rearrangement joins TRBV6-5 to TRBJ1-1; 9 bases map to TRBD1. The J segment lost 4 bases and the V segment lost 7 bases, leaving 10 bases of the junction unmatched. The CDR3 sequence is 15 residues long. Germline V gene sequence: CDR1 MNHEY, CDR2 SVGAGI. Written as DNA, the CDR3 is TGTGCCAGCAATTCGGGGGGACAGGGTATCACTGAAGCTTTCTTT. It is translated as CASNSGGQGITEAFF.